The clone carrying this TCR beta chain showed up just a few times. Its specificity is not known. This CDR3 is 13 amino acids long. Germline loops: CDR1 SNHLY, CDR2 FYNNEI. J lost 0 bases, V lost 7 bases, and 2 bases had no gene match. Stated time point: cycle 4 day 1 (C4D1), after 6 weeks of nivolumab. Relapse after autologous stem cell transplantation occurred in every patient, and brentuximab vedotin exposure varied. These data are taken from a study of PD-1 blockade in classical Hodgkin lymphoma. Study as a whole: Intravenous infusions of nivolumab 3 mg/kg reached patients every 2 weeks. Study-wide findings and caveats: Reported findings placed baseline TCR diversity lower in newly diagnosed patients (compared with healthy donors). Why the repertoires differ is still unclear, perhaps disease activity or prior therapy. Baseline diversity in complete responders resembled that of newly diagnosed patients.

The method was immunoSEQ multiplex PCR; TCRdb's version includes in-frame clones alone and lacks a portion of them. The sample shows tens of thousands of clones, 65% to 85% of them seen only once. The source was peripheral blood mononuclear cells (PBMCs), collected before the fourth cycle of nivolumab. The source of this sequence is a human donor with classical Hodgkin lymphoma. The chain links TRBV2 to TRBJ1-1, with 7 nucleotides matching TRBD1. The CDR3 is CASTGTVNTEAFF. Written as DNA, the CDR3 is TGTGCCAGCACAGGGACAGTGAACACTGAAGCTTTCTTT.